A single TCR beta chain is shown here with its context. The source of the sample is a study of T-cell memory formation after mild COVID-19. The CDR3 has 14 amino acids. V shed 5 bases and J shed 3 bases, with 10 bases lying between them. In germline, CDR1 is MRHNA, CDR2 SNTAGT. Each CDR3 protein is one row after TCRdb ran MiXCR on the 5' RACE reads. The table has around 310,000 distinct CDR3 sequences, 14% seen once. This TCR came from a man aged 18 to 30 who had mild COVID-19 (a few samples of this study predate the infection). Cell type and time point are not known. The rearrangement uses TRBV6-4 and TRBJ2-2; maybe TRBD1 (7 bases). The sequenced material came from PBMCs or a T cell subset sorted from them (not recorded which). CDR3 coding DNA: TGTGCCAGCAGTCAGGGGGGATACACCGGGGAGCTGTTTTTT. This sequence encodes CASSQGGYTGELFF.